These T cell receptor beta chains were read from a single sample in a study of TIL therapy for anti-PD-1-resistant metastatic lung cancer. The method was immunoSEQ multiplex PCR; TCRdb's version includes in-frame clones alone and lacks a portion of them. The sample has under 20,000 clones; 75% to 80% are singletons. Here the sequenced sample was blood, taken at baseline. All receptors derive from a person between 30 and 79 years old with non-small cell lung cancer. Each CDR3 is given with its conserved first and last residue. Fields, in order: V gene, clone size, J gene, D gene, CDR3 protein, CDR3 DNA. The D gene is left open where the match is weak. Only some rows state a clone size, as once, few, many or a class for expanded clones.

TRBV21-1	.	TRBJ2-6	.	CASSKVRTGESAGANVLTF	TGTGCCAGCAGCAAAGTACGGACAGGGGAGTCAGCTGGGGCCAACGTCCTGACTTTC
TRBV21-1	.	TRBJ2-2	.	CASSKGVRAGGLNTGELFF	TGTGCCAGCAGCAAAGGGGTGCGAGCGGGGGGACTAAACACCGGGGAGCTGTTTTTT
TRBV11-2	.	TRBJ1-1	.	CASSLGQTNTEAFF	TGTGCCAGCAGCTTAGGGCAGACGAACACTGAAGCTTTCTTT
TRBV30	.	TRBJ2-7	.	CAWTNSYEQYF	TGTGCCTGGACAAACTCCTACGAGCAGTACTTC
TRBV5-5	.	TRBJ2-2	TRBD1	CASSLLQGGNTGELFF	TGTGCCAGCAGCTTGTTACAGGGGGGAAACACCGGGGAGCTGTTTTTT
TRBV7-2	.	TRBJ1-1	.	CASSFQTTTNTEAFF	TGTGCCAGCAGCTTTCAGACGACGACGAACACTGAAGCTTTCTTT
TRBV6-1	.	TRBJ1-1	.	CASSDKMNTEAFF	TGTGCCAGCAGTGACAAAATGAACACTGAAGCTTTCTTT
TRBV7-2	.	TRBJ1-2	TRBD1	CASSLAAGGVYGYTF	TGTGCCAGCAGCTTAGCGGCAGGGGGTGTCTATGGCTACACCTTC
TRBV6-5	few	TRBJ1-1	.	CASTGGLNTEAFF	TGTGCCAGCACTGGTGGTCTGAACACTGAAGCTTTCTTT
TRBV5-4	few	TRBJ2-7	TRBD2	CASSKPGTSGYEQYF	TGTGCCAGCAGCAAGCCCGGGACTAGCGGGTACGAGCAGTACTTC
TRBV6-5	.	TRBJ1-4	.	CASSYRGPKEKLFF	TGTGCCAGCAGCTACCGGGGTCCAAAGGAAAAACTGTTTTTT
TRBV27	medium-sized	TRBJ2-7	.	CASSLSSGEQYF	TGTGCCAGCAGTTTAAGTTCGGGCGAGCAGTACTTC
TRBV18	.	TRBJ2-3	.	CASSPGAGDTQYF	TGTGCCAGCTCACCGGGGGCCGGAGATACGCAGTATTTT
TRBV2	.	TRBJ2-7	.	CASTPPSSYEQYF	TGTGCCAGCACGCCTCCCTCCTCATACGAGCAGTACTTC
TRBV15	once	TRBJ2-7	.	CATSRDIPRAYEQYF	TGTGCCACCAGCAGAGATATCCCGAGAGCCTACGAGCAGTACTTC
TRBV5-4	.	TRBJ2-7	TRBD1	CASSRGTAAAYEQYF	TGTGCCAGCAGCCGTGGGACAGCTGCCGCCTACGAGCAGTACTTC
TRBV7-8	.	TRBJ2-1	TRBD2	CASSLGPGGPSPEQFF	TGTGCCAGCAGCTTAGGTCCGGGGGGGCCTTCCCCTGAGCAGTTCTTC
TRBV7-9	.	TRBJ2-1	TRBD1	CASSRRTGSSSYNEQFF	TGTGCCAGCAGCCGGAGGACAGGTTCGAGCTCCTACAATGAGCAGTTCTTC
TRBV7-8	.	TRBJ2-5	TRBD2	CASSLNLPGLAAAGYF	TGTGCCAGCAGCTTAAATCTCCCGGGACTAGCAGCCGCCGGGTACTTC
TRBV5-6	.	TRBJ1-1	TRBD1	CASSLGTGKTEAFF	TGTGCCAGCAGCCTTGGGACAGGGAAAACTGAAGCTTTCTTT
TRBV5-1	few	TRBJ1-2	.	CASSLGAPLGYTF	TGCGCCAGCAGCTTGGGGGCCCCTTTGGGCTACACCTTC
TRBV7-2	.	TRBJ2-5	TRBD1	CASSWDRGRQETQYF	TGTGCCAGCAGCTGGGACAGGGGGCGCCAAGAGACCCAGTACTTC
TRBV2	.	TRBJ2-1	.	CASSWVKDNEQFF	TGTGCCAGCAGTTGGGTCAAGGACAATGAGCAGTTCTTC
TRBV18	.	TRBJ1-2	.	CASSPGQVNGYTF	TGTGCCAGCTCACCGGGGCAAGTAAATGGCTACACCTTC
TRBV7-9	few	TRBJ1-3	.	CASSSAVGASGNTIYF	TGTGCCAGCAGCTCGGCGGTCGGGGCCTCTGGAAACACCATATATTTT
TRBV24-1	.	TRBJ2-5	TRBD2	CATSDLGLGFETQYF	TGTGCCACCAGTGATTTGGGACTAGGATTTGAGACCCAGTACTTC